This T cell receptor (beta chain) emerged from a study of early T cells in non-severe SARS-CoV-2 infection. Per germline, CDR1 SGHDT and CDR2 YYEEEE. The CDR3 has 16 residues. V was clipped by 4 bases and J by 0 bases; unmatched bases: 7. Each CDR3 protein gets one entry after TCRdb re-called the 5' RACE reads with MiXCR. The sample lists about 47,000 distinct CDR3 sequences, roughly a tenth occurring once. V and J are TRBV5-6 and TRBJ2-3, with 8 bases lining up with TRBD1. The sample consisted of whole blood, taken at baseline. The receptor's source is an adult who was a healthcare worker with PCR-confirmed SARS-CoV-2 infection or an uninfected control (not recorded which). CDR3 nucleotides: TGTGCCAGCAGCCGCGGGACAGGCAGAAGCACAGATACGCAGTATTTT. This gives the protein CASSRGTGRSTDTQYF. The whole variable domain, filled in from reference TRBV5-6 and TRBJ2-3, reads DAGVTQSPTHLIKTRGQQVTLRCSPKSGHDTVSWYQQALGQGPQFIFQYYEEEERQRGNFPDRFSGHQFPNYSSELNVNALLLGDSALYLCASSRGTGRSTDTQYFGPGTRLTVL.